This T cell receptor (beta chain) came from a study of shared clonotypes between healthy human individuals. Study as a whole: Per donor, three plates held CD4 naive cells, three held CD4 memory, two held CD8 naive and one held CD8 memory.

Whole-study results and caveats: Several donors had 4% to 6.5% of their naive CD4 clonotypes in common. Memory subsets had estimated richness that was generally smaller than that of naive subsets.

Assay used: immunoSEQ multiplex PCR; TCRdb lists only in-frame clones, some missing. The table lists 2 million to 2.5 million clones, 85% to 95% of them singletons. This CDR3 comprises 14 residues. Germline V gene data show CDR1 as SGHVS and CDR2 as FNYEAQ. V was pared by 3 bases and J by 0 bases, with 9 bases between. This clone was seen only once. Antigen: not known. The receptor's source is a young man in good health. Some clones in this sample may be carry-over from other donors' samples. The genes are TRBV7-6 and TRBJ2-7; D is undetermined. The sequenced sample was naive CD4+ T cells from PBMCs. Subset noted: CD45RA+ positively selected. The DNA for the CDR3 is TGTGCCAGCAGCTTGCAGGACGGCTCCTACGAGCAGTACTTC. This codes for CASSLQDGSYEQYF.